This TCR beta chain is drawn from a study of early T cells in non-severe SARS-CoV-2 infection. Study-level background: The study sequenced bulk RNA from unsorted whole blood, with chains unpaired.

Trimming pared 7 bases from V and 0 bases from J, leaving 7 bases between. This CDR3 contains 13 residues. CDR1 is MNHEY and CDR2 is SVGAGI in the germline V gene. This clonotype was seen ten or more times. Its antigen is not known. Tagging with unique molecular identifiers was applied to individual cDNA molecules. TCRdb reprocessed the 5' RACE reads via MiXCR and lists one record per CDR3 protein. Here the sample spans 86,000 or so distinct CDR3 sequences, 6% to 7% being singletons. General study points: VDJdb matching, biased toward anti-spike CD8 responses, missed private and CD4 specificities.

Sequencing input: whole blood. The J gene is TRBJ1-3, the V gene TRBV6-5; no clear D gene. This sequence was found in an adult who was a healthcare worker with PCR-confirmed SARS-CoV-2 infection or an uninfected control (not recorded which). The CDR3: CASISGSGNTIYF. The CDR3 DNA reads as TGTGCCAGCATATCGGGCTCTGGAAACACCATATATTTT.